The present entry profiles one T cell receptor beta chain with its context. Assay: immunoSEQ multiplex PCR; the TCRdb copy retains only in-frame clones and omits some. The table includes approximately 8,100 clones, around nine tenths detected once. Germline CDR1 ENHRY, CDR2 SYGVKD. This CDR3 is 21 amino acids long. Trimming at V came to 4 bases and at J to 0 bases, leaving 19 bases not matched to a gene. This sample stems from a study of chemoradiotherapy in HPV16-positive cancers. This chain uses TRBV10-3 with TRBJ1-3; 9 bases map to TRBD1. The sample consisted of blood, taken from a patient who underwent chemoradiotherapy. This TCR was sampled from a human donor with HPV-associated anogenital cancer. The CDR3 loop reads CAISGVDRTGEVDRSGNTIYF. The CDR3 DNA follows: TGTGCCATCAGTGGAGTCGATCGGACAGGGGAAGTAGATCGCTCTGGAAACACCATATATTTT.